The clone carrying this T cell receptor beta chain was observed a few times. Its antigen is not known. This record belongs to a study of OX40 agonist ivuxolimab in advanced cancers. In the study overall: At 0.01 to 10 mg/kg, ivuxolimab was administered intravenously to patients every 2 weeks. A male proportion of approximately 80% was recorded, with mean age approximately 57 years and range about 20 to 90.

General observations from the study: Antigen specificity was not determined for the expanded peripheral T cells.

Measured with immunoSEQ multiplex PCR; TCRdb has only the in-frame clones, and not every one. The repertoire holds roughly 57,000 clones, with roughly 84% as singletons. V shed 9 bases, J shed 6 bases, and the junction held 3 bases outside the gene matches. The V gene's germline CDR1 is SNHLY and CDR2 FYNNEI. The CDR3 runs 13 residues. The TCR sequence derives from an adult with an advanced solid tumor such as melanoma, head and neck, liver or kidney cancer. This sample comprised CD4+ or CD8+ T cells sorted from blood, obtained in a trial of the OX40 agonist ivuxolimab. This chain uses TRBV2 with TRBJ1-6; 9 bases are a match to TRBD1. The CDR3 loop is CARQGAGNSPLHF. In DNA form, the CDR3 reads TGTGCCAGACAGGGGGCGGGTAATTCACCCCTCCACTTT.